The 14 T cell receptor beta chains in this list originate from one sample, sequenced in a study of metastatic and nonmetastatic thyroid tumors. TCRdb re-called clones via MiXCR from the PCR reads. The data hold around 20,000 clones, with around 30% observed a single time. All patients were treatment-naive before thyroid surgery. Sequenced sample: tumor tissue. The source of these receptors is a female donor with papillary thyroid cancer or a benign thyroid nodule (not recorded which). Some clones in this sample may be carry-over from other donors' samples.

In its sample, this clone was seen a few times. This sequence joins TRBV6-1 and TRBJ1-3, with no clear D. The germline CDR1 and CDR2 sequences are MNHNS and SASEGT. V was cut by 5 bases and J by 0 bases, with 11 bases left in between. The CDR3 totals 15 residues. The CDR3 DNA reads TGTGCCAGCAGTTTAACAGTTCACTCTGGAAACACCATATATTTT. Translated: CASSLTVHSGNTIYF.

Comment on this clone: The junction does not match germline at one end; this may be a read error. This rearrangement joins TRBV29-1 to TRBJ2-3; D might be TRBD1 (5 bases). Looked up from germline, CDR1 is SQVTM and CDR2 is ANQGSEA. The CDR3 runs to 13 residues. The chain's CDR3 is CSIGASVTDTQYF. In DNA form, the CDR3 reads TGCAGCATAGGGGCTAGTGTTACAGATACGCAGTATTTC.

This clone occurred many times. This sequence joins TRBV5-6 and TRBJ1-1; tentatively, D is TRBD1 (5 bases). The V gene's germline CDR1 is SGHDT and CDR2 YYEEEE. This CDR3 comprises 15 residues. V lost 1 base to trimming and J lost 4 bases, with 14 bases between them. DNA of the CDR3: TGTGCCAGCAGCTTGCCGGGGGGAGGAGGCACTGAAGCTTTCTTT. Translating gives CASSLPGGGGTEAFF. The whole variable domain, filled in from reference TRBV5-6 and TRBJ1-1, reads DAGVTQSPTHLIKTRGQQVTLRCSPKSGHDTVSWYQQALGQGPQFIFQYYEEEERQRGNFPDRFSGHQFPNYSSELNVNALLLGDSALYLCASSLPGGGGTEAFFGQGTRLTVV.

The CDR3 here is CSAITNGESIEAFF. The CDR3 DNA reads TGCAGTGCTATCACCAATGGGGAGTCCATTGAAGCTTTCTTT. The genes are TRBV20-1 and TRBJ1-1; D unresolved. The V end lost 4 bases, the J end lost 7 bases, and 19 bases lay between the germline ends. The CDR3 contains 14 residues. Germline V gene lookup returns CDR1 DFQATT and CDR2 SNEGSKA (reference sequence).

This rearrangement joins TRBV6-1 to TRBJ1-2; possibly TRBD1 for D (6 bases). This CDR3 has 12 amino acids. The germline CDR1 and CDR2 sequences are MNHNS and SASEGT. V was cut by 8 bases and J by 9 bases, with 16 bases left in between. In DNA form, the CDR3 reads TGTGCCAGCCAAGGGGGAGTCGGATGCTACACCTTC. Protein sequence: CASQGGVGCYTF.

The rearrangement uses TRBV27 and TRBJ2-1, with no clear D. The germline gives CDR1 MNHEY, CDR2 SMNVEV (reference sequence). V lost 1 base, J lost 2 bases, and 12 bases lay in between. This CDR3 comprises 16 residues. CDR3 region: CASSLFPSGTYNEQFF. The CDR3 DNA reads TGTGCCAGCAGTTTATTCCCGAGTGGGACCTACAATGAGCAGTTCTTC.

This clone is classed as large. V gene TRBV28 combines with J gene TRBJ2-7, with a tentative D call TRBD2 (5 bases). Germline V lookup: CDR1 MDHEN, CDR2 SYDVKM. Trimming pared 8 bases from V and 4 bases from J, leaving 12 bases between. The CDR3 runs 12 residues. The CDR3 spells CASGDGRYEQYF. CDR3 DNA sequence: TGTGCCAGCGGGGATGGGAGATACGAGCAGTACTTC.

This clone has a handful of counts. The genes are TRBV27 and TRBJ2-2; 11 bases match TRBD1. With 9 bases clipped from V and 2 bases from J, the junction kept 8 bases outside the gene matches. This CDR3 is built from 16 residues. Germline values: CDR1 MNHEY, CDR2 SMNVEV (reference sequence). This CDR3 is CARPRGTGGNTGELFF. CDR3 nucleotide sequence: TGTGCCAGACCCCGCGGGACAGGGGGAAACACCGGGGAGCTGTTTTTT.

CDR3 in DNA: TGTGCCACAAAAGCTGCAACTAATGAAAAACTGTTTTTT. Translating it yields CATKAATNEKLFF. This chain joins TRBV10-3 and TRBJ1-4; D not certain. The CDR3 has 13 amino acids. Germline CDR1 reads ENHRY; CDR2 reads SYGVKD. The V end was cut by 10 bases, the J end by 0 bases, with 9 bases between.

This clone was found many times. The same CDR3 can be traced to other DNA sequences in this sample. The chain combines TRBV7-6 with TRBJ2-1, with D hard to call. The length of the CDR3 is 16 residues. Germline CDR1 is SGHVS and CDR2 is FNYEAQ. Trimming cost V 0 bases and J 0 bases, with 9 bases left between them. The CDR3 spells CASSLAPRSSYNEQFF. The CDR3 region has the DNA TGTGCCAGCAGCTTAGCTCCTCGGAGCTCCTACAATGAGCAGTTCTTC.

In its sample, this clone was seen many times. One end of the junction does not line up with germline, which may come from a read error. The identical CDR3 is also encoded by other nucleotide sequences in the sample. The CDR3 protein is CASSSPGLGRAGILVF. The CDR3 nucleotides read TGTGCCAGCAGCTCCCCCGGGCTGGGCAGGGCAGGAATTTTGGTTTTT. The chain recombines TRBV5-4 with TRBJ1-4, with D possibly matching TRBD1 (5 bases). Germline CDR1 and CDR2: SGHNT and YYREEE (reference sequence). This CDR3 has 16 amino acids.

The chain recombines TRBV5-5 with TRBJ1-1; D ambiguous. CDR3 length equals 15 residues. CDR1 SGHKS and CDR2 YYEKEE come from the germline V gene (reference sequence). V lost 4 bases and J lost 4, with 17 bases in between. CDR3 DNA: TGTGCCAGCAGCCAGGTGGCCGGATGGGGCACTGAAGCTTTCTTT. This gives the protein CASSQVAGWGTEAFF.

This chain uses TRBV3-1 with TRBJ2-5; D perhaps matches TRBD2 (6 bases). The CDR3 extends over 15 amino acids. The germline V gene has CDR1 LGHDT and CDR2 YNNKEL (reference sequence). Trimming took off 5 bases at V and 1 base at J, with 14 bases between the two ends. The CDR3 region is CASSALGGSQETQYF. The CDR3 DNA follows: TGTGCCAGCAGCGCCCTCGGGGGAAGCCAAGAGACCCAGTACTTC.

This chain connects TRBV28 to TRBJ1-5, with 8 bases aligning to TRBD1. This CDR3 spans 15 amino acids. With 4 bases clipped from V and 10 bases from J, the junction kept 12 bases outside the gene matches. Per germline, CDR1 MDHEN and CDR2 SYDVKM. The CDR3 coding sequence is TGTGCCAGCAGTTATTCAGGGGGCATTGGACATCCCCAGCATTTT. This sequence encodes CASSYSGGIGHPQHF.